Sequencing of this T cell receptor (beta chain) was carried out in a study of memory CD4+ T cells and cytomegalovirus serostatus (dated by TCRdb to between 2018 and 2021). Regarding the research as a whole: A total of about 33 healthy Belgian adults, of whom 9 were CMV seropositive and about 25 were CMV seronegative, were included in the cohort. CD4+ memory TCRbeta repertoires of a Belgian cohort with known cytomegalovirus serostatus were sequenced in order to replicate a published TCR-based CMV serostatus classifier. Beyond this particular receptor, the publication reports: For CMV serostatus prediction, a median bootstrapped AUC of about 0.94 was reached with the original framework, and a median bootstrapped AUC of 0.91 was reached with a US-trained random forest. Unlike the original study, which covered naive and memory CD4+ and CD8+ populations, the Belgian study sequenced only CD4+CD45RO+ memory cells. The results were interpreted as suggesting that the CMV-associated TCR signature is largely present in the CD4+ memory repertoire. On the Belgian cohort, the classifier based on the original framework reached a median bootstrapped AUC of approximately 0.95, with a 95% CI of 0.76-1.00. Among the 150 or so previously reported CMV-associated TCRbeta sequences, 67 showed up in the CD4+ memory repertoires, with each one found in between one and five individuals.

The Quick-DNA Microprep Kit was used to extract genomic DNA from the sorted cells. Amplification of TCRbeta DNA was done with the immunoSEQ hsTCRbeta kit, following the protocol from the manufacturer. An Illumina MiSeq instrument was used to sequence the TCRbeta libraries. Concerning the study's data processing: After out-of-frame sequences were removed, under 2.5 million distinct TCRbeta sequences remained, averaging about 67,000 per individual. Two values were used to score each individual: the count of some 150 previously reported CMV-associated TCRbeta sequences and the total count of productive distinct TCRbeta sequences. A beta-binomial model was reimplemented in Python, and random forests from scikit-learn, run with default parameters, were trained on data from the US cohort. On the Belgian cohort, classifier performance was reported as the median AUC, along with percentile confidence intervals, across 10,000 bootstrap iterations. Imported from immuneACCESS, the table was reduced by TCRdb to in-frame sequences with V and J called. These copies leave out some clones; in studies compared against another copy, an unresolved V gene accounts for under half, and the cause of the remainder is not known. That table furnishes V, J and clone size, whereas the DNA furnished D and trimming. The table for this sample lists 35,000 to 50,000 clones; about four fifths of them were counted only once. The top ten constitute around 1.1% of the sample.

A FACSAria II was used to sort memory CD4+ T cells, defined as single viable CD3+CD4+CD8-CD45RO+ cells. CMV serostatus was assessed using a Roche Elecsys assay, by which serum IgG against CMV pp150, pp28, p38 and p52 was detected. Once the samples were thawed, total CD4+ T cells were enriched through positive selection using CD4 magnetic microbeads. The samples came from a separate study whose specific focus was interrogating the CD4+ T cell memory repertoire. Peripheral blood mononuclear cells were isolated and cryopreserved following standard operating procedures; serum was stored at -80 °C. Staining used CD3-PerCP (BW264/56), CD4-APC (RPA-T4), CD45RO-PE (UCHT1) and CD8-Pacific Orange (3B5) antibodies, with Sytox blue excluding non-viable cells. This clone was seen a handful of times. The target of this receptor is not known. Qualities for individual bases were not recorded, and no much larger clone is one base off.

Taken from the germline V gene (reference sequence), the CDR1 and CDR2 loops are SEHNR and FQNEAQ. Measured from the cysteine to the phenylalanine, the CDR3 is 17 residues long. The kept DNA is CDR3 alone, 51 bases in frame from the first base. The V end loses 1 base and the J end loses 10 bases, and a stretch of 23 bases separates them. The sequence derives from an adult in good health and CMV-seronegative. The sequenced sample was memory CD4+ T cells from blood. The chain is assembled from TRBV7-9 and TRBJ2-1; D gene: possibly TRBD2, on 6 matching bases. The sequence in DNA is TGTGCCAGCAGCTTAGGTGCCGGGAGAGGTCCCACATGGGAGCAGTTCTTC. Protein translation: CASSLGAGRGPTWEQFF.